This T cell receptor (beta chain) emerged from a study of beta chain features in type 1 diabetes. Sorting based on CD45RO/CCR7/CD25/CD127/CD95/CD27 separated CD4+ naive, central memory, regulatory and stem cell-like memory cells. Sorted populations all exceeded 98% purity. Findings and limits, study-wide: Type 1 diabetes patients had moderately but significantly shorter TCRB CDR3s in all four CD4+ subsets.

This clone was observed a handful of times. Its antigen is unknown. The germline V gene has CDR1 SGHVS and CDR2 FQNEAQ. Trimming at V came to 5 bases and at J to 0 bases, leaving 5 bases not matched to a gene. CDR3 length: 15 amino acids. Isolated RNA was reverse transcribed in full, so expressed TCRB transcripts were sequenced. Naive, central memory and regulatory T cell samples yielded around 3.4 million reads on average. Sequencing used immunoSEQ multiplex PCR; TCRdb keeps in-frame clones, though not all of them. Found here are 240,000 or so clones, approximately 14% of them singletons; the top ten hold approximately 0.02%.

The specimen was naive CD4+ T cells from blood. The sequence was collected from a man between 25 and 39 years old with type 1 diabetes. V is TRBV7-8 and J is TRBJ1-1, with 8 bases identical to TRBD1. CDR3 sequence: CASSAQGQVNTEAFF. The CDR3 bases are TGTGCCAGCAGCGCCCAGGGACAGGTGAACACTGAAGCTTTCTTT.